These T cell receptor beta chains were read from a single sample in a study of blood T cell repertoires in COVID-19. Some clones are missing from TCRdb's copy, which holds only in-frame ones; the method was immunoSEQ multiplex PCR. The sample has about 100,000 clones; 75% to 85% are singletons. The sample was peripheral blood. The receptors derive from a woman aged 80 or over with active or convalescent COVID-19. CDR3s include the opening cysteine and the closing phenylalanine or tryptophan. Fields, in order: CDR3 protein, CDR3 DNA, clone size, D gene, V gene, J gene. A D gene is named only where the DNA matches it firmly. Clone size, where shown, is once, few, many, or a class for clones that have expanded.

CDR3: CASTSGSSYNEQFF
DNA: TGTGCCAGCACCAGCGGCAGCTCCTACAATGAGCAGTTCTTC
size: once
D: .
V: TRBV6-5
J: TRBJ2-1

CDR3: CASSPRLAGGVGSYNEQFF
DNA: TGCGCCAGCAGCCCGAGACTAGCGGGAGGGGTCGGGTCCTACAATGAGCAGTTCTTC
size: .
D: TRBD2
V: TRBV4-3
J: TRBJ2-1

CDR3: CASSLGVLHSYEQYF
DNA: TGTGCCAGCAGCTTAGGAGTTCTGCACTCCTACGAGCAGTACTTC
size: once
D: .
V: TRBV11-2
J: TRBJ2-7

CDR3: CASSYSAQDNQPQHF
DNA: TGTGCCAGCAGTTACTCCGCCCAGGACAATCAGCCCCAGCATTTT
size: .
D: .
V: TRBV6-6
J: TRBJ1-5

CDR3: CASSTQAGPSYEQYF
DNA: TGTGCCAGTAGTACTCAGGCAGGGCCCTCCTACGAGCAGTACTTC
size: .
D: .
V: TRBV19
J: TRBJ2-7

CDR3: CSVRPGIAYEQYF
DNA: TGCAGCGTGAGACCCGGGATAGCCTACGAGCAGTACTTC
size: .
D: .
V: TRBV29-1
J: TRBJ2-7

CDR3: CASSLAGYEQYF
DNA: TGTGCCAGCAGTTTGGCGGGCTACGAGCAGTACTTC
size: .
D: .
V: TRBV28
J: TRBJ2-7

CDR3: CASSSTRQGALNEQFF
DNA: TGTGCCAGCAGCTCCACCAGACAGGGGGCGCTCAATGAGCAGTTCTTC
size: many
D: TRBD1
V: TRBV11-2
J: TRBJ2-1

CDR3: CASSPHGQGAHEQYF
DNA: TGTGCCAGCAGCCCCCATGGTCAGGGGGCACACGAGCAGTACTTC
size: few
D: TRBD1
V: TRBV9
J: TRBJ2-7

CDR3: CATSDHGLAGDTQYF
DNA: TGTGCCACCAGTGACCACGGACTAGCTGGAGATACGCAGTATTTT
size: .
D: TRBD2
V: TRBV24-1
J: TRBJ2-3

CDR3: CASRTGARGTDTQYF
DNA: TGTGCCAGCAGGACGGGAGCGAGAGGAACAGATACGCAGTATTTT
size: .
D: .
V: TRBV27
J: TRBJ2-3

CDR3: CASSLRRTSGPPDGELFF
DNA: TGTGCCAGCAGTTTAAGGAGGACTAGCGGTCCTCCAGACGGGGAGCTGTTTTTT
size: .
D: TRBD2
V: TRBV28
J: TRBJ2-2

CDR3: CASRDRQGALNYGYTF
DNA: TGTGCCAGCAGGGACCGTCAGGGGGCTTTAAACTATGGCTACACCTTC
size: .
D: TRBD1
V: TRBV2
J: TRBJ1-2

CDR3: CASSPYRGQFYEQYF
DNA: TGTGCCAGCAGCCCTTACAGGGGGCAGTTCTACGAGCAGTACTTC
size: .
D: TRBD1
V: TRBV5-1
J: TRBJ2-7

CDR3: CASSRRDEQYF
DNA: TGTGCCAGCAGCCGTCGGGACGAGCAGTACTTC
size: .
D: .
V: TRBV7-8
J: TRBJ2-7

CDR3: CASSLAGVGEQYF
DNA: TGTGCCAGCAGCTTAGCAGGGGTCGGCGAGCAGTACTTC
size: .
D: .
V: TRBV11-2
J: TRBJ2-7

CDR3: CASSPTRADRGLTGELFF
DNA: TGCGCCAGCAGCCCGACTAGGGCGGACAGGGGTTTAACCGGGGAGCTGTTTTTT
size: .
D: TRBD1
V: TRBV4-1
J: TRBJ2-2

CDR3: CASSEAQGSPNYGYTF
DNA: TGTGCCAGCAGTGAAGCGCAGGGATCCCCTAACTATGGCTACACCTTC
size: .
D: .
V: TRBV6-1
J: TRBJ1-2

CDR3: CASSPTGTVSWQAQYF
DNA: TGTGCCAGCAGCCCAACCGGGACAGTAAGTTGGCAGGCGCAGTATTTT
size: once
D: TRBD1
V: TRBV5-6
J: TRBJ2-3

CDR3: CAISDKGVKLTDTQYF
DNA: TGTGCCATCAGTGATAAGGGGGTTAAATTAACAGATACGCAGTATTTT
size: few
D: .
V: TRBV10-3
J: TRBJ2-3

CDR3: CASSLSGLAGTEQFF
DNA: TGTGCCAGCAGTCTATCGGGGCTAGCGGGAACTGAGCAGTTCTTC
size: .
D: TRBD2
V: TRBV14
J: TRBJ2-1

CDR3: CASSLSRTGSSYNSPLHF
DNA: TGTGCCAGCAGCTTGTCGAGGACGGGGAGCTCCTATAATTCACCCCTCCACTTT
size: .
D: .
V: TRBV5-6
J: TRBJ1-6

CDR3: CASSLLTKYSGNTIYF
DNA: TGTGCCAGCAGCTTGCTCACTAAATACTCTGGAAACACCATATATTTT
size: .
D: .
V: TRBV5-6
J: TRBJ1-3

CDR3: CASNIAATAGNEQFF
DNA: TGTGCCAGCAACATAGCGGCCACCGCGGGCAATGAGCAGTTCTTC
size: few
D: .
V: TRBV5-4
J: TRBJ2-1

CDR3: CSVLRDRGQEETQYF
DNA: TGCAGCGTTCTCCGGGACAGGGGGCAGGAAGAGACCCAGTACTTC
size: .
D: TRBD1
V: TRBV29-1
J: TRBJ2-5

CDR3: CASSAAGTPTDTQYF
DNA: TGTGCCAGCAGCGCCGCCGGGACTCCCACAGATACGCAGTATTTT
size: .
D: .
V: TRBV9
J: TRBJ2-3

CDR3: CASSVQRLLTGLNEQFF
DNA: TGTGCCAGCAGTGTACAAAGACTTTTGACGGGATTGAATGAGCAGTTCTTC
size: .
D: .
V: TRBV27
J: TRBJ2-1

CDR3: CASSSYRGQDYGYTF
DNA: TGTGCCAGCAGTTCTTACAGGGGTCAGGACTATGGCTACACCTTC
size: few
D: TRBD1
V: TRBV28
J: TRBJ1-2

CDR3: CASSEGLADYNEQFF
DNA: TGTGCCAGCAGTGAAGGACTAGCGGACTACAATGAGCAGTTCTTC
size: .
D: TRBD2
V: TRBV28
J: TRBJ2-1

CDR3: CASSLDSRERRTGELFF
DNA: TGTGCCAGCAGCTTAGATTCACGGGAAAGGAGAACCGGGGAGCTGTTTTTT
size: .
D: .
V: TRBV11-2
J: TRBJ2-2

CDR3: CASSLGLAGASKQYF
DNA: TGTGCCAGCAGCTTAGGACTAGCGGGAGCGAGTAAGCAGTACTTC
size: once
D: TRBD2
V: TRBV7-9
J: TRBJ2-7

CDR3: CASSLATTSSTYEQYF
DNA: TGTGCCAGCAGCTTGGCAACTACTAGCTCCACCTACGAGCAGTACTTC
size: once
D: .
V: TRBV5-4
J: TRBJ2-7

CDR3: CASRLSSGSFGEQFF
DNA: TGTGCCAGCAGGTTGAGTAGCGGGAGCTTTGGGGAGCAGTTCTTC
size: .
D: TRBD2
V: TRBV7-3
J: TRBJ2-1

CDR3: CASSGRTGVYNEQFF
DNA: TGTGCCAGCAGCGGCAGGACAGGGGTCTACAATGAGCAGTTCTTC
size: .
D: TRBD1
V: TRBV5-8
J: TRBJ2-1

CDR3: CASKRGSYGYTF
DNA: TGTGCCAGTAAGCGGGGGAGCTATGGCTACACCTTC
size: .
D: .
V: TRBV19
J: TRBJ1-2

CDR3: CASSLDRAPGPLHF
DNA: TGTGCCAGCAGCTTAGACAGGGCTCCTGGACCCCTCCACTTT
size: .
D: .
V: TRBV7-2
J: TRBJ1-6

CDR3: CASSYRANGQPQHF
DNA: TGTGCCAGCAGTTACCGAGCGAATGGTCAGCCCCAGCATTTT
size: once
D: .
V: TRBV6-2/TRBV6-3
J: TRBJ1-5

CDR3: CASSVDPQTGVNTEAFF
DNA: TGTGCCAGCAGCGTAGACCCTCAGACAGGAGTGAACACTGAAGCTTTCTTT
size: .
D: .
V: TRBV9
J: TRBJ1-1

CDR3: CASSSGIDQPQHF
DNA: TGTGCCAGCAGTTCCGGGATCGATCAGCCCCAGCATTTT
size: once
D: .
V: TRBV12-3/TRBV12-4
J: TRBJ1-5